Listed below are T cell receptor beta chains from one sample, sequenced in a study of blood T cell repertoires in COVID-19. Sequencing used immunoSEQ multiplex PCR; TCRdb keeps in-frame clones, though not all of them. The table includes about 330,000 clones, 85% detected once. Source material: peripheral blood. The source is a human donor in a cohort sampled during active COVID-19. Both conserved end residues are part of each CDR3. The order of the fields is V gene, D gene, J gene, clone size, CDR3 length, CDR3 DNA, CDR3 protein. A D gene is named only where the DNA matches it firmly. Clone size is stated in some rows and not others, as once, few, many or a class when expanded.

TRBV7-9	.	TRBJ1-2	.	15	TGTGCCAGCAGCTTAGTTCTCCGCGATAGCTATGGCTACACCTTC	CASSLVLRDSYGYTF
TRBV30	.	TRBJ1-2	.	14	TGTGCCTGGAGTCCGGCAGGGTTCTTCTTCGGCTACACCTTC	CAWSPAGFFFGYTF
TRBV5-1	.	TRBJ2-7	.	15	TGCGCCAGCAGCGCCGACAGACCGACCTTCTACGAGCAGTACTTC	CASSADRPTFYEQYF
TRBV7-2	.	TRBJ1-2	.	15	TGTGCCAGCAGCTTAGCGCCGGCAGGCGACTATGGCTACACCTTC	CASSLAPAGDYGYTF
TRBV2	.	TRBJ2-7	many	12	TGTGCCAGCAGGGAAACGCCGGGAAAACACTACTTC	CASRETPGKHYF
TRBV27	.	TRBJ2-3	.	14	TGTGCCAGCCACGGGTTTTTAACGCCAGATACGCAGTATTTT	CASHGFLTPDTQYF
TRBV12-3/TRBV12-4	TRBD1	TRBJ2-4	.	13	TGTGCCAGCAGTCCAGGGGCCAGGGGGTTTCAGTACTTC	CASSPGARGFQYF
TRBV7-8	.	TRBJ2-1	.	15	TGTGCCAGCAGCTTAGAACGGGGGAGATACAATGAGCAGTTCTTC	CASSLERGRYNEQFF
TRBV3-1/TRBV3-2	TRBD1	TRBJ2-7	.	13	TGTGCCAGCAGCCAGGACAGGGGGCTCGAGCAGTACTTC	CASSQDRGLEQYF
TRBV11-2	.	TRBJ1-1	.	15	TGTGCCAGCAGTGGAGGGCAGCCATCGGGCACTGAAGCTTTCTTT	CASSGGQPSGTEAFF
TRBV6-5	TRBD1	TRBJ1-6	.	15	TGTGCCGGAGGGACAGGGGGCCACTATAATTCACCCCTCCACTTT	CAGGTGGHYNSPLHF
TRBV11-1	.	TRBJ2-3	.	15	TGTGCCAGCAGCTTAAGCCGGGGGGCTAGAGATACGCAGTATTTT	CASSLSRGARDTQYF
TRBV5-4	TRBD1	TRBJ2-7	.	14	TGTGCCAGCAGGACGACAGGGGGCTCGAGCGAGCAGTACTTC	CASRTTGGSSEQYF
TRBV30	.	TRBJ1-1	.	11	TGTGCCTGGAGTAAATTGGAGTCGGCTTTCTTT	CAWSKLESAFF
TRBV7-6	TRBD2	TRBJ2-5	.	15	TGTGCCAGCAGCTTACCCGGACTAGCCGGAGAGACCCAGTACTTC	CASSLPGLAGETQYF
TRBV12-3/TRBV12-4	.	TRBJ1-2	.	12	TGTGCCAGCAGTTACTTAAGCTATGGCTACACCTTC	CASSYLSYGYTF
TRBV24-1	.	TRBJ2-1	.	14	TGTGCCACCAGTGAGGAACTAGCCGGGAATGAGCAGTTCTTC	CATSEELAGNEQFF
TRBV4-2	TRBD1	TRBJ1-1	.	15	TGTGCCAGCAGCCAAGCTGGACAGGTCAGAGAGGGGGCTTTCTTT	CASSQAGQVREGAFF
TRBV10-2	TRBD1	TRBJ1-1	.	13	TGCGCCAGCGTTGGACAGGATAACACTGAAGCTTTCTTT	CASVGQDNTEAFF
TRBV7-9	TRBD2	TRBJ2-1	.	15	TGTGCCAGCAGCTTTACGGGACTAGGCCCCAATGAGCAGTTCTTC	CASSFTGLGPNEQFF
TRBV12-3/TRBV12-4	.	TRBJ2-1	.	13	TGTGCCAGCAGTTTATCTGAGGGGGGGGAGCAGTTCTTC	CASSLSEGGEQFF
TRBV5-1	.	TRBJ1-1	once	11	TGCGCCAGCAGCTTGATGGGGGCAGCTTTCTTT	CASSLMGAAFF
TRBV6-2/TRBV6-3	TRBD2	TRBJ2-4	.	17	TGTGCCAGCAGTACATCGACTAGCGGGGCCCCTCGTAACATTCAGTACTTC	CASSTSTSGAPRNIQYF
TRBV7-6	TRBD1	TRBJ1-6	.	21	TGTGCCAGCAGCTTAGCTCTCGGACAGGGGAGATTCAGCTCCTATAATTCACCCCTCCACTTT	CASSLALGQGRFSSYNSPLHF
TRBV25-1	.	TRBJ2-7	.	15	TGTGCCAGCAGTGATTCAGGGTGGAGCTCCTACGAGCAGTACTTC	CASSDSGWSSYEQYF
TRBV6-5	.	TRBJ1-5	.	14	TGTGCCAGCAACCCGAGGGGGTGGAATCAGCCCCAGCATTTT	CASNPRGWNQPQHF
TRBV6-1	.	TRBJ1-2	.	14	TGTGCCAGCAGTGAACAGGGGCCCAACTATGGCTACACCTTC	CASSEQGPNYGYTF
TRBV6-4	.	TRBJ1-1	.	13	TGTGCCAGCAGTCTCCAGGGGAACACTGAAGCTTTCTTT	CASSLQGNTEAFF
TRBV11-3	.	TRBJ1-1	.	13	TGTGCCAGCAGCTTATCGAGGCTCACTGAAGCTTTCTTT	CASSLSRLTEAFF
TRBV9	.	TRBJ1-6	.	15	TGTGCCAGCAGCGTAGAATCTGGCCCAAGTTCACCCCTCCACTTT	CASSVESGPSSPLHF
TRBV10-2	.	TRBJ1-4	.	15	TGCGCCAGCAGTGAGTCATTTCGGGGGGGCGGAAAACTGTTTTTT	CASSESFRGGGKLFF
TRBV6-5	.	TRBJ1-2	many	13	TGTGCCAGCAGTTACGTGGCAGGGGACGGCTACACCTTC	CASSYVAGDGYTF
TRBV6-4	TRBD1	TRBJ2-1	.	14	TGTGCCAGCGGGAGGACAGGGGGTACCAATGAGCAGTTCTTC	CASGRTGGTNEQFF
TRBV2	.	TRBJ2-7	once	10	TGTGCCAGCAGCAACTACGAGCAGTACTTC	CASSNYEQYF
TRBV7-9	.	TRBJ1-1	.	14	TGTGCCAGCAGCTTAGTCGCGGTTGAGGCGGTAAATTTCTTT	CASSLVAVEAVNFF